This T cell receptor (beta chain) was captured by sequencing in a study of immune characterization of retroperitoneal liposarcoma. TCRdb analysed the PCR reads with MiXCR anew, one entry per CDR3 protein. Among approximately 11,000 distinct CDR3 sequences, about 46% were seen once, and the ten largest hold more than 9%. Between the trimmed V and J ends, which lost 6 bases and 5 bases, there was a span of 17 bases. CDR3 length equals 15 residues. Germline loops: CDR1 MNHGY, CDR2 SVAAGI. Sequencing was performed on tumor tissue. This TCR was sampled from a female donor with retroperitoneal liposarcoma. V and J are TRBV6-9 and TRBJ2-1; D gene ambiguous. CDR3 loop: CASSPRRTENNEQFF. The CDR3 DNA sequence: TGTGCCAGCAGCCCTCGAAGGACGGAAAACAATGAGCAGTTCTTC.